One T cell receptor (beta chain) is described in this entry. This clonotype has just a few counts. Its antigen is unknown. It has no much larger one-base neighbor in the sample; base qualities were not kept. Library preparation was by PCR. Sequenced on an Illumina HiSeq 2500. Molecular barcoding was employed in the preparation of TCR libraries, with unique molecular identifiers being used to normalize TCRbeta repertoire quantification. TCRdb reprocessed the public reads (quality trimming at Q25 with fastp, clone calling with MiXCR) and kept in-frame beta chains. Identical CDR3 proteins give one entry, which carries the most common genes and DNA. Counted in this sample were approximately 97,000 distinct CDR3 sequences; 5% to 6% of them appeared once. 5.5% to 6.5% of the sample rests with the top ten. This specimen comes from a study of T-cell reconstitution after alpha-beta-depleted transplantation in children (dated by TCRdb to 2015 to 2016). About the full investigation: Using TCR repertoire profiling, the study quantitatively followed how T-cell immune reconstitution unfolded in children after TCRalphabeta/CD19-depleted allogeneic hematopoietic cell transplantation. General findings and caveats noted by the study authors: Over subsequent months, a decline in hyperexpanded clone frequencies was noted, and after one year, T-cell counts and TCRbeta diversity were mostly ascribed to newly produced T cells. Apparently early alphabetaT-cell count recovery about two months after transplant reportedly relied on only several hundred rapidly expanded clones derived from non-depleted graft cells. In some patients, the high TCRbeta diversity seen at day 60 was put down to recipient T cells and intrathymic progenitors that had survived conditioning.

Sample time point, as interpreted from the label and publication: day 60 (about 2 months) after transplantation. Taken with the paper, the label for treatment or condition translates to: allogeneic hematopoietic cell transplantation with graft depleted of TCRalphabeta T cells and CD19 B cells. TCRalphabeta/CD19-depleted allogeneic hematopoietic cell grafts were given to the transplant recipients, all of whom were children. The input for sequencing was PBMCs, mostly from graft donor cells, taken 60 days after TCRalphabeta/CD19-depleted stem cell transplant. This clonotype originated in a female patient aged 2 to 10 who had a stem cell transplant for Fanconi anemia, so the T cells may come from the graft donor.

In nucleotide form, the sequence is TGTGCCTGGATGGGGGGGGCGCGAGCGGGAGAGACCCAGTACTTC. Its coded protein is CAWMGGARAGETQYF. Recombination connected TRBV30 to TRBJ2-5; TRBD2 could be the D gene, as 7 bases match. Trimming takes 4 bases from V and 4 bases from J, and the germline ends sit 19 bases apart. CDR1 and CDR2, per the germline V gene (reference sequence), are GTSNPN and SVGIG. The CDR3 contains 15 residues, cysteine and phenylalanine counted. The read is trimmed to its CDR3 DNA, 45 bases read in frame from base 1.